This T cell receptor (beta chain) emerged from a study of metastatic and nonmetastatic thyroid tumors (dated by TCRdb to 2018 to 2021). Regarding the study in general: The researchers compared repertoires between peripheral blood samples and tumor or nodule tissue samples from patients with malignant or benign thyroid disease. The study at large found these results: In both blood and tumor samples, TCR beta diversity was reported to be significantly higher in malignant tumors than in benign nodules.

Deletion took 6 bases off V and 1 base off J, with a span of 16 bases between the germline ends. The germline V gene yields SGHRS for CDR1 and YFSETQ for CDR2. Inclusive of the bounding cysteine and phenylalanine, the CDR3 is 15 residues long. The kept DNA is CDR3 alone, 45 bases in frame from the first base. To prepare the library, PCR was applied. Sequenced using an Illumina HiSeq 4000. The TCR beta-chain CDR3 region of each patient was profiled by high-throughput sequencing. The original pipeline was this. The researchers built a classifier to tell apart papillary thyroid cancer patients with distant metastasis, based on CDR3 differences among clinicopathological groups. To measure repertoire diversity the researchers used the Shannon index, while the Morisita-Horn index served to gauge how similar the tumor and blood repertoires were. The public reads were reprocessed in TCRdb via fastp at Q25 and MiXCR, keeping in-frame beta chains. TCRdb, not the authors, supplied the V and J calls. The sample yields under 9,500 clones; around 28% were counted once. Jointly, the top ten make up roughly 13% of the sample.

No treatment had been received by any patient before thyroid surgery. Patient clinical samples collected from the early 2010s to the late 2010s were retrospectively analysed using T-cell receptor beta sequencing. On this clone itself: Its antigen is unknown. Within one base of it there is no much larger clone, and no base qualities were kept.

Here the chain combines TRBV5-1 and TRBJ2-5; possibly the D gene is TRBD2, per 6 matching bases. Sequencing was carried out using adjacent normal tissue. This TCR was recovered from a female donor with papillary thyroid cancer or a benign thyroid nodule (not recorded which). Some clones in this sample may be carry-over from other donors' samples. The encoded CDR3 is CASIFLACRQETQYF. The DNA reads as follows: TGCGCCAGCATCTTTCTAGCGTGCCGCCAAGAGACCCAGTACTTC.